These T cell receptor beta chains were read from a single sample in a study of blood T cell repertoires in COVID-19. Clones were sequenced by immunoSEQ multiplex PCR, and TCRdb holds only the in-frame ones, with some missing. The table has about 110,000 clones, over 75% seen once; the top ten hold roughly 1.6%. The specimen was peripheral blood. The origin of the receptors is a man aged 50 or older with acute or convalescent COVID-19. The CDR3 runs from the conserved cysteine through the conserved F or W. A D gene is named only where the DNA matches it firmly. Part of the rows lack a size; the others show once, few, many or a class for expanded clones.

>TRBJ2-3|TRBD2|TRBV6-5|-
TGTGCCAGCAGTTGGGGCGCGGGGGGCACAGATACGCAGTATTTT
CASSWGAGGTDTQYF
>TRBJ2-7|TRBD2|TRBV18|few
TGTGCCAGCTCTGGATATAGGCGGGGGGCCTACGAGCAGTACTTC
CASSGYRRGAYEQYF
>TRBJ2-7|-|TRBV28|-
TGTGCCAGCAGAGGCGGTCGAGTTTTGAACGAGCAGTACTTC
CASRGGRVLNEQYF
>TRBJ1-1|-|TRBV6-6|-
TGTGCCAGCACTAGCCCCCGGACAGTGAACACTGAAGCTTTCTTT
CASTSPRTVNTEAFF
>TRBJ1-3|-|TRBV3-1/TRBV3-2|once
TGTGCCAGCAGCCAAACAGGTCGTTTCCTATATTTT
CASSQTGRFLYF
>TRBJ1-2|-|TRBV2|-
TGTGCCAGCAGTGAAAACAGGGAATTAGGTGGCTACACCTTC
CASSENRELGGYTF
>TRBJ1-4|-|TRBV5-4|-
TGTGCCAGCAGCTTGGCAGGGGCTAATGAAAAACTGTTTTTT
CASSLAGANEKLFF
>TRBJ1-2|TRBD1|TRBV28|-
TGTGCCAGCAGAACGACAGGGAACCATGGCTACACCTTC
CASRTTGNHGYTF
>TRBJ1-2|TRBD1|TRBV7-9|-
TGTGCCAGCAGCAAGGACAGGGGATGGTATGGCTACACCTTC
CASSKDRGWYGYTF
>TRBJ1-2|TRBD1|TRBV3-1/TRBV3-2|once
TGTGCCAGCAGCCCCGACAGGGGGCGCGACTATGGCTACACCTTC
CASSPDRGRDYGYTF
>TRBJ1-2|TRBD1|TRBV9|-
TGTGCCAGCAGCGTAGACCCAGGGGGCGGCTATGGCTACACCTTC
CASSVDPGGGYGYTF
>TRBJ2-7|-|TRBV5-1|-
TGCGCCAGCAGCTTTTACAGTACGGAGCAGTACTTC
CASSFYSTEQYF
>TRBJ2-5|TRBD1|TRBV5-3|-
TGTGCCAGAAGCCAGGACAGGGATCATAAGGAGACCCAGTACTTC
CARSQDRDHKETQYF
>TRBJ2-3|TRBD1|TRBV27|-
TGTGCCAGCAGTAGGGACAGGGTCATAACAGATACGCAGTATTTT
CASSRDRVITDTQYF
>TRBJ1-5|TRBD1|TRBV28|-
TGTGCCAGCAGCCACCACAGGGGCACCAATCAGCCCCAGCATTTT
CASSHHRGTNQPQHF
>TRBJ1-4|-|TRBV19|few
TGTGCCAGTAGTATGGCAGGGGTGGGTGAAAAACTGTTTTTT
CASSMAGVGEKLFF
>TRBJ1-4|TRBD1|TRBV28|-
TGTGCCAGCAGTGCCCGACAGGGAATCCCTGAAAAACTGTTTTTT
CASSARQGIPEKLFF
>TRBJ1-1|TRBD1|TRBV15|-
TGTGCCACCAGCAGAGCAGGGGGCGCGCGCACTGAAGCTTTCTTT
CATSRAGGARTEAFF
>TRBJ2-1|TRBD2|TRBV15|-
TGTGCCACCAGCAGAGGGAGGGAGGGGAATGAGCAGTTCTTC
CATSRGREGNEQFF
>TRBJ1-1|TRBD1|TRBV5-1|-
TGCGCCAGCAGCTTGGATACAGGGGGTAGAACTGAAGCTTTCTTT
CASSLDTGGRTEAFF
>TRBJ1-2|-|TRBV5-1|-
TGCGCCAGCAGTTTGGGCCCAGGGAATGGCTACACCTTC
CASSLGPGNGYTF
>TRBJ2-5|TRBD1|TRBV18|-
TGTGCCAGCTCACCACGATCAGGGGGCCAAGAGACCCAGTACTTC
CASSPRSGGQETQYF
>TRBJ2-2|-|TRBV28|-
TGTGCCAGCAGACTAGGGGGTAACACCGGGGAGCTGTTTTTT
CASRLGGNTGELFF
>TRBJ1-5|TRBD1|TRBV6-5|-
TGTGCCAGCAGGTCAGGGGGCGGAAATCAGCCCCAGCATTTT
CASRSGGGNQPQHF
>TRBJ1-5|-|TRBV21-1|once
TGTGGCATGGGGACAGACTCCGTTAGCAATCAGCCCCAGCATTTT
CGMGTDSVSNQPQHF
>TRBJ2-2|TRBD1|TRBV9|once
TGTGCCAGCAGCGTAGGACAGGGGGGCACCGGGGAGCTGTTTTTT
CASSVGQGGTGELFF
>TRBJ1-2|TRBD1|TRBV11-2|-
TGTGCCAGCAGCTCCCCTAGGACAGGGGGCCGTGGCTACACCTTC
CASSSPRTGGRGYTF
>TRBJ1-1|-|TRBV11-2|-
TGTGCCAGCAGCCCGACCCCCGACACTTACACTGAAGCTTTCTTT
CASSPTPDTYTEAFF
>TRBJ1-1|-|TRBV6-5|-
TGTGCCAGCAGAAGAAATCAGGGGACCACTGAAGCTTTCTTT
CASRRNQGTTEAFF
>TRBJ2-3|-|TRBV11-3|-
TGTGCCAGCAGCTTAAGGGGCAGGGCGGTCCCAGATACGCAGTATTTT
CASSLRGRAVPDTQYF
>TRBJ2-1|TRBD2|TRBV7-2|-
TGTGCCAGCAGCTTAGACCGACTAATAGTAGCGGGGGGGGCCAATGAGCAGTTCTTC
CASSLDRLIVAGGANEQFF
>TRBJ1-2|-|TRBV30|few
TGTGCCTGGAGCGCAGGGGAAGGGTATGGCTACACCTTC
CAWSAGEGYGYTF
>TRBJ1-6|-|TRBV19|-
TGTGCCAGTAGGGACACCTATAATTCACCCCTCCACTTT
CASRDTYNSPLHF
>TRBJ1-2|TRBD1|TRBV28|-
TGTGCCAGCGGAGGACAGGGTGGCTATGGCTACACCTTC
CASGGQGGYGYTF
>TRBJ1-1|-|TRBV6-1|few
TGTGCCAGCAGTGAACAGATCCAGACTGAAGCTTTCTTT
CASSEQIQTEAFF
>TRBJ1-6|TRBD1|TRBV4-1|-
TGCGCCAGCAGCCATTCCCGACAGGGGCGGCCACCCCTCCACTTT
CASSHSRQGRPPLHF
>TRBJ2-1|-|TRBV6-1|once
TGTGCCAGCAGTGATCCACGGTACAATGAGCAGTTCTTC
CASSDPRYNEQFF
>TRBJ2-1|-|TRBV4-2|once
TGTGCCAGCAGACTCGGGGGGCCCGGACACAATGAGCAGTTCTTC
CASRLGGPGHNEQFF
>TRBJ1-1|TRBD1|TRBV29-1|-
TGCAGCGTTAACGTCCCGGGACAGGGTCGGTACACTGAAGCTTTCTTT
CSVNVPGQGRYTEAFF
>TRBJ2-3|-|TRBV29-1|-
TGCAGCGTTGAATGGCAGTTCACAGATACGCAGTATTTT
CSVEWQFTDTQYF
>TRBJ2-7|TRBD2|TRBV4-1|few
TGCGCCAGCAGCCACCCGACTAGCGGGGGCGACGAGCAGTACTTC
CASSHPTSGGDEQYF
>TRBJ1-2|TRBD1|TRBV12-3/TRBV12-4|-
TGTGCCAGCAGACGGACAGGGGAGGATGGCTACACCTTC
CASRRTGEDGYTF
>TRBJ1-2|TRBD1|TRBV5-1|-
TGCGCCAGCAGCTTTATCGCCGGGACAGGGGGCGTTGGCTACACCTTC
CASSFIAGTGGVGYTF
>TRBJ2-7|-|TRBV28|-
TGTGCCAGCAGTTTATCGAACACGTACGAGTACTTC
CASSLSNTYEYF
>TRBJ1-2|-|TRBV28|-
TGTGCCAGCAGTCCGACGGGGGAGGTCTACACCTTC
CASSPTGEVYTF